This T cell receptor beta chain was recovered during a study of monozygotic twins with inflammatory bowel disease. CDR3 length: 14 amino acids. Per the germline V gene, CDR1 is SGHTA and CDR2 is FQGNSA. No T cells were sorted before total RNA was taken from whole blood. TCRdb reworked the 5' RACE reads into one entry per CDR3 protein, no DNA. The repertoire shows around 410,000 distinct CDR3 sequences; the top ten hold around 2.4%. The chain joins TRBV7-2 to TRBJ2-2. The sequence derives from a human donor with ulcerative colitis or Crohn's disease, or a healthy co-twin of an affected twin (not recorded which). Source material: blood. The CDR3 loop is CASSLGQATGELFF.